These 7 T cell receptor beta chains came from one sample sequenced in a study of blood T cell repertoires in COVID-19. The data were produced by immunoSEQ multiplex PCR, yet TCRdb's version contains in-frame clones alone and is incomplete. Of 400,000 to 550,000 clones listed, around nine tenths were seen once; the top ten hold nearly 2%. The specimen sequenced was PBMCs or T cells enriched from blood (not recorded which). The receptors stem from a woman between 18 and 29 years old with acute COVID-19.

The V call is TRBV6-5, the J call TRBJ1-1; possibly TRBD1 for D (5 bases). The V end was cut by 4 bases, the J end by 7 bases, with 22 bases between. Germline V CDR1 and CDR2: MNHEY, SVGAGI. There are 16 residues in the CDR3. CDR3 nucleotides: TGTGCCAGCAGTTTGATGGCGGGACCAAACGGTATTGAAGCTTTCTTT. The encoded protein is CASSLMAGPNGIEAFF.

This rearrangement joins TRBV11-2 to TRBJ1-3, with 8 nucleotides matching TRBD1. V was pared by 6 bases and J by 7 bases, with 11 bases of the junction left unmatched. The germline CDR1 and CDR2 sequences are SGHAT and FQNNGV. CDR3 length equals 15 residues. This CDR3 is CASSRNRGISNTIYF. In DNA, the CDR3 is TGTGCCAGCAGTCGTAACAGGGGGATTAGTAACACCATATATTTT. The whole variable domain, filled in from reference TRBV11-2 and TRBJ1-3, reads EAGVAQSPRYKIIEKRQSVAFWCNPISGHATLYWYQQILGQGPKLLIQFQNNGVVDDSQLPKDRFSAERLKGVDSTLKIQPAKLEDSAVYLCASSRNRGISNTIYFGEGSWLTVV.

The chain couples TRBV9 to TRBJ2-3; the match to TRBD2 covers 9 bases. The CDR3 is 15 amino acids. Trimming at V came to 2 bases and at J to 5 bases, leaving 6 bases not matched to a gene. Per the germline V gene, CDR1 is SGDLS and CDR2 is YYNGEE. In DNA, the CDR3 is TGTGCCAGCAGCGTGGCGGGGGGGGTTGTAGATACGCAGTATTTT. Its translation is CASSVAGGVVDTQYF.

The chain joins TRBV5-4 to TRBJ2-7, with 7 bases identical to TRBD2. This CDR3 is 13 amino acids long. V was clipped by 2 bases and J by 5 bases; unmatched bases: 4. Looked up from germline, CDR1 is SGHNT and CDR2 is YYREEE (reference sequence). The CDR3 sequence is CASSLSGVDEQYF. CDR3 nucleotide sequence: TGTGCCAGCAGCTTAAGCGGGGTCGACGAGCAGTACTTC. Variable domain in full (rest from reference TRBV5-4 and TRBJ2-7): ETGVTQSPTHLIKTRGQQVTLRCSSQSGHNTVSWYQQALGQGPQFIFQYYREEENGRGNFPPRFSGLQFPNYSSELNVNALELDDSALYLCASSLSGVDEQYFGPGTRLTVT.

The gene calls are TRBV12-5 and TRBJ1-1; D ambiguous. CDR3 length: 9 residues. CDR1 and CDR2 from the germline V gene are LGHNT and FRNRAP. V was cut by 5 bases and J by 8 bases, with 3 bases left in between. CDR3 residues: CASGPEAFF. DNA for the CDR3: TGTGCTAGTGGTCCAGAAGCTTTCTTT.

The chain employs TRBV24-1 and TRBJ2-2; 9 nucleotides line up with TRBD1. Germline CDR1 is KGHDR and CDR2 is SFDVKD. V lost 1 base and J lost 3; bases outside the gene matches: 8. CDR3 length: 18 residues. DNA for the CDR3: TGTGCCACCAGTGATTTCTCAGGGACAGGGAAGGACACCGGGGAGCTGTTTTTT. Amino acids: CATSDFSGTGKDTGELFF.

This sequence joins TRBV2 and TRBJ2-5; possible D gene TRBD2, 5 bases. Trimming took off 9 bases at V and 4 bases at J, with 12 bases between the two ends. The CDR3 spans 12 residues. Germline values: CDR1 SNHLY, CDR2 FYNNEI. For the CDR3, the DNA is TGTGCCAGTTTCATACGGGGAGAGACCCAGTACTTC. This translates into CASFIRGETQYF.